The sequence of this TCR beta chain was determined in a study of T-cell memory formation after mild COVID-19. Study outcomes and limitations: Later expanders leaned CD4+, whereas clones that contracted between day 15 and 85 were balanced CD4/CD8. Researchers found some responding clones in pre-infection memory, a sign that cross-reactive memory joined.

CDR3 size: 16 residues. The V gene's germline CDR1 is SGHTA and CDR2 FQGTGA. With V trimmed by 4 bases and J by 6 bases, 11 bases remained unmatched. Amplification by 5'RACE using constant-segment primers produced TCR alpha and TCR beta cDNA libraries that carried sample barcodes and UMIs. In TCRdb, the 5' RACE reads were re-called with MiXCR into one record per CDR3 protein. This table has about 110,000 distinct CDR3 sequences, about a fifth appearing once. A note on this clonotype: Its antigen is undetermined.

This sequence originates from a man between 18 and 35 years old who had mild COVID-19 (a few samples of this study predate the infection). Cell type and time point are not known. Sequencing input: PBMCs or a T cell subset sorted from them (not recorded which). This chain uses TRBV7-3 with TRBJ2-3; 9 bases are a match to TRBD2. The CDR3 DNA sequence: TGTGCCAGCAGCTCCGTTGGAGCGGGGGGCGCGGATACGCAGTATTTT. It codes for CASSSVGAGGADTQYF.